The TCR beta chain described here comes from a study of circulating CD8 cells and anti-PD-1 response in melanoma. Study as a whole: Anti-PD-1 was first-line therapy for about 50% of the 13 patients.

The V gene's germline CDR1 is SNHLY and CDR2 FYNNEI. Trimming removed 8 bases from V and 0 bases from J, with 18 bases in between. The CDR3 consists of 16 residues. The QIAseq Immune Repertoire TCR panel built the libraries from roughly 15 ng of total RNA. Via MiXCR, TCRdb re-called the reads, giving one row per CDR3 protein. The table records 250 to 300 distinct CDR3 sequences, more than 7% of them present only once. This clonotype is judged hyperexpanded (1% or more). Antigen unknown. Live CD3+CD8+TCRalphabeta+ cells were sorted into four subsets by PD-1 and/or TIGIT. General study points: Patients included both untreated and previously treated individuals. Subset repertoires were largely private at M1, with under 8% shared. Only baseline and M1 samples entered the published repertoire comparisons.

The genes are TRBV2 and TRBJ2-3; D gene ambiguous. The sample here was CD8+ T cells from PBMCs, taken at baseline or after one month of anti-PD-1 therapy (not recorded which). The TCR comes from a human donor with melanoma. The CDR3 reads CASARTHGLSTDTQYF. The CDR3 nucleotides are TGTGCCAGCGCCCGAACTCATGGTCTGAGCACAGATACGCAGTATTTT.